This TCR beta chain was retrieved from a study of CD8+ T cells in alopecia areata (dated by TCRdb to the late 2010s). For the study in its entirety: Treated patients were enrolled in an open-label pilot trial of oral tofacitinib, 5 to 10 mg twice daily, for moderate-to-severe alopecia areata. Tofacitinib was administered for 6 to 18 months, and 6 months of follow-up off drug were then conducted to assess delayed response and recurrence. In treated patients, disease severity was measured using the SALT score, which gives the percentage of scalp surface area affected. High-throughput TCRbeta sequencing was used to examine T cell clonal expansion in alopecia areata in both the C3H/HeJ mouse model and human patients. Scalp tissue and sorted CD4+ and CD8+ peripheral blood T cells from patchy and totalis/universalis alopecia areata patients and from healthy controls were covered by human TCRbeta sequencing. Tofacitinib-treated patients had biopsies at baseline and at 4 and 24 weeks of treatment, with a later scalp biopsy in several patients. Scalp clonality was compared across normal scalp (n=4), patchy alopecia areata scalp (n=8), and alopecia totalis/universalis scalp (n=8). RNA came from the PAXgene miRNA kit for fixed scalp, the miRNeasy kit for PBMCs, and the RNeasy kit for mouse skin. TCRbeta CDR3 regions were amplified by immunoSEQ multiplex PCR using 35 Vbeta forward and 13 Jbeta reverse primers. Points the paper makes about the study in general: Shared TCR sequences between patients were less evident than in mice, which may be partly attributable to HLA diversity in the patient population. Because the treated cohort was small and had just a single nonresponder, larger studies are needed to establish links between baseline CD8+ expansion and response. Resident alphabeta T cells in normal human skin are also sequenced, complicating scalp TCR repertoire analysis, unlike mouse skin dominated by gammadelta T cells. During tofacitinib treatment, many expanded lesional clones remained in scalp and blood, and this persistence may partly explain relapse after treatment is stopped. Higher clonality and more expanded CD8+ clones were observed in lesional scalp than in normal scalp, particularly in alopecia totalis/universalis, a finding suggestive of antigenic drive. Tofacitinib significantly lowered scalp clonality and the number of expanded CD8+ clones among the top 100 scalp clones.

Receptors were amplified or captured by the immunoSEQ multiplex PCR assay. For TCR sequencing, RNA was extracted from every sample and reverse transcribed into cDNA to serve as template. SuperScript III was used for first-strand cDNA synthesis, primed with a 2:1 mix of oligo-dT and random hexamers. Amplification bias was assessed with a synthetic immune receptor repertoire, and residual bias was removed computationally. On the authors' methods: After raw reads were preprocessed to remove errors, the CDR3 was defined following IMGT conventions as running from the conserved cysteine to phenylalanine. To get clonality, Shannon entropy was normalized by log2 of the number of productive unique TCRs and the result was subtracted from 1. CD4 or CD8 identity of scalp clones was inferred by cross-referencing scalp TCRbeta sequences with sorted blood CD4 and CD8 repertoires. Not all clones reach the TCRdb copy of this immuneACCESS table, which keeps in-frame sequences only. Checked studies attribute under half of the gap to unresolved V genes and leave the rest unexplained. D and trimming were read from the DNA, whereas the V and J calls and clone size are those reported in that table. Within this sample are under 350,000 clones, with 55% to 75% of them counted one time only. Clones ranked in the top ten supply 1.8% of the sample.

As concerns this clone: Its binding antigen is unknown. No base quality values were provided; no much bigger clone lies one nucleotide off.

The time point label, as the study defines it: roughly 24 weeks on oral tofacitinib. The treatment or condition label corresponds to: oral pan-JAK inhibitor, 5-10 mg twice daily. Lesional scalp punch biopsies and peripheral blood were obtained from alopecia areata patients. PBMCs were isolated by density centrifugation and stained for CD3, CD4 and CD8, after which CD4+ and CD8+ T cells were sorted on a FACSAria. The junction shows trimming of 3 bases on V and 2 bases on J, plus 14 bases between the germline ends. The CDR3 starts with the cysteine, ends with the phenylalanine, and has 16 residues. Only the CDR3 part of the read is kept: 48 bases, read in frame from the first base. The germline V gene encodes CDR1 SQVTM and CDR2 ANQGSEA.

The TCR sequence derives from a human donor with alopecia areata. The chain is assembled from TRBV29-1 and TRBJ2-6; the D region is possibly TRBD1 or TRBD2, each matching across 5 bases. The sequencing here drew on CD4+ T cells sorted from blood, taken at week 24, from a patient treated with tofacitinib. The nucleotides are TGCAGCGTTGAGGGGCCGTTCGGGGCTGGGGCCAACGTCCTGACTTTC. It translates as CSVEGPFGAGANVLTF. With all but the CDR3 taken from the reference TRBV29-1 and TRBJ2-6 genes, the full variable domain is: SAVISQKPSRDICQRGTSLTIQCQVDSQVTMMFWYRQQPGQSLTLIATANQGSEATYESGFVIDKFPISRPNLTFSTLTVSNMSPEDSSIYLCSVEGPFGAGANVLTFGAGSRLTVL.